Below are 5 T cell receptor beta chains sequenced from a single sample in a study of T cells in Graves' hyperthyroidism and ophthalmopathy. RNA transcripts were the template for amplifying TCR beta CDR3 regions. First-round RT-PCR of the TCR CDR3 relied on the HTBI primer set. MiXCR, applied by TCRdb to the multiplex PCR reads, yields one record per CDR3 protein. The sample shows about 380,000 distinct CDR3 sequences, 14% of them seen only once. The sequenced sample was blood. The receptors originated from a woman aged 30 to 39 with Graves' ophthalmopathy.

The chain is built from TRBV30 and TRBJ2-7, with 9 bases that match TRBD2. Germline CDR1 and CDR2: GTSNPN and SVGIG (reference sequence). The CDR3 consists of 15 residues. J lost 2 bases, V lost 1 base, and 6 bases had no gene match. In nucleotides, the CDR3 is TGTGCCTGGAGTGGCCATGGCGGGGGGGCCTACGAGCAGTACTTC. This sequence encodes CAWSGHGGGAYEQYF.

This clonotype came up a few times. CDR3 in amino acids: CASTRHGGEPYEQYF. The CDR3, as DNA: TGTGCCAGCACTCGACACGGGGGAGAACCCTACGAGCAGTACTTC. The chain carries TRBV6-1 and TRBJ2-7, with a weak D call TRBD2 (6 bases). The CDR3 is 15 residues long. V lost 7 bases to trimming and J lost 2 bases, with 18 bases between them. Looked up from germline, CDR1 is MNHNS and CDR2 is SASEGT.

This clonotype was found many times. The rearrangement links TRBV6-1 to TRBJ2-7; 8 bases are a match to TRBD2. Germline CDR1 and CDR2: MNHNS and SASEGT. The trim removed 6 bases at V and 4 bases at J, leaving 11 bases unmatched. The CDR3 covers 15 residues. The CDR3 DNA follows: TGTGCCAGCAGCCCCGGCCCGGGGGGGGAGTACGAGCAGTACTTC. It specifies CASSPGPGGEYEQYF.

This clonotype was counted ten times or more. CDR3 in amino acids: CSALASGGLKTGELFF. Written as DNA, the CDR3 is TGCAGTGCTTTGGCTAGCGGGGGCCTAAAAACCGGGGAGCTGTTTTTT. The chain joins TRBV20-1 to TRBJ2-2, with 10 bases identical to TRBD2. V was pared by 5 bases and J by 5 bases, with 11 bases of the junction left unmatched. Germline CDR1 and CDR2: DFQATT and SNEGSKA (reference sequence). The CDR3 totals 16 residues.

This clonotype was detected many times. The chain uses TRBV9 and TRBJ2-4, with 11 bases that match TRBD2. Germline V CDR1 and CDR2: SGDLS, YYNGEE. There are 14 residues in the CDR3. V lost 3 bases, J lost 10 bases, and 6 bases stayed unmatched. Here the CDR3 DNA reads TGTGCCAGCAGCGCCGGTAGCGGGGGGGCTATTCAGTACTTC. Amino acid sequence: CASSAGSGGAIQYF. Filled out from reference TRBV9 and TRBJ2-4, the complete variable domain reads DSGVTQTPKHLITATGQRVTLRCSPRSGDLSVYWYQQSLDQGLQFLIQYYNGEERAKGNILERFSAQQFPDLHSELNLSSLELGDSALYFCASSAGSGGAIQYFGAGTRLSVL.